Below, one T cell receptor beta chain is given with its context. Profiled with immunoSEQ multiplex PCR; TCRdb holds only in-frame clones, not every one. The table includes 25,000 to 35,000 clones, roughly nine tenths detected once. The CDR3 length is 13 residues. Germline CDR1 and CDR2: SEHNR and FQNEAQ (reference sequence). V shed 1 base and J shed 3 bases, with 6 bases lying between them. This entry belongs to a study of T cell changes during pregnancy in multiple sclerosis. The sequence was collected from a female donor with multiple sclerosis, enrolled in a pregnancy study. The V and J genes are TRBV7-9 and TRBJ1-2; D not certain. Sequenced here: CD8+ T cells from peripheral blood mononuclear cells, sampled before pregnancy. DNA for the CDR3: TGTGCCAGCAGCTTAGTAGCTTACTATGGCTACACCTTC. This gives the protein CASSLVAYYGYTF.